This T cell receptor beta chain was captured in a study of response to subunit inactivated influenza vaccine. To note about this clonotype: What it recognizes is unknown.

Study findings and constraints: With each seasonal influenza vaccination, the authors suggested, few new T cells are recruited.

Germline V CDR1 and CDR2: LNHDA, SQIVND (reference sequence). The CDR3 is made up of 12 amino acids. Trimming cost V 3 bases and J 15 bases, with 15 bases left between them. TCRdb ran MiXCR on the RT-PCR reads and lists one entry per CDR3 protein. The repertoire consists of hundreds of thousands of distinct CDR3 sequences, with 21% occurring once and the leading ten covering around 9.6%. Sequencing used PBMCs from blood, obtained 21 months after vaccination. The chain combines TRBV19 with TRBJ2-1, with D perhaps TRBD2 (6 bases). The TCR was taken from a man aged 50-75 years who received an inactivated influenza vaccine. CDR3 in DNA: TGTGCCAGTAGTATTGGCCTAGCGCCCCCGTTCTTC. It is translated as CASSIGLAPPFF.